This is a list of T cell receptor beta chains from one sample in a study of OX40 agonist ivuxolimab in advanced cancers. Clones were sequenced by immunoSEQ multiplex PCR, and TCRdb holds only the in-frame ones, with some missing. The sample holds around 76,000 clones; 70% to 90% are singletons and the top ten take 13%. This material consisted of CD4+ or CD8+ T cells sorted from blood, taken in a trial of the OX40 agonist ivuxolimab. The receptors were sampled from an adult with an advanced solid tumor such as melanoma, head and neck, liver or kidney cancer. Each CDR3 is given with its conserved first and last residue. A D gene is named only where the DNA matches it firmly. Clone size is stated in some rows and not others, as once, few, many or a class when expanded.

TGTGCCAGCAGTGCCGGGACAGGTCACACAGATACGCAGTATTTT	CASSAGTGHTDTQYF	once	TRBV6-1	TRBJ2-3	15	TRBD1
TGTGCTAGCAGCTTGACAGGATCCACCGGGGAGCTGTTTTTT	CASSLTGSTGELFF	-	TRBV7-7	TRBJ2-2	14	-
TGTGCCAGCAGCGTCACAGGGGTTCCCGGGAACACCATATATTTT	CASSVTGVPGNTIYF	once	TRBV9	TRBJ1-3	15	TRBD1
TGTGCCAGCAGTGGTCCGGAACAGGGGGTTCAAAATGAGCAGTTCTTC	CASSGPEQGVQNEQFF	-	TRBV2	TRBJ2-1	16	TRBD1
TGCGCCAGCAGCCCCAGACTAGCGGGAGGGCAAGAGACCCAGTACTTC	CASSPRLAGGQETQYF	-	TRBV4-1	TRBJ2-5	16	TRBD2
TGTGCCAGCAGGGAGGGCCCCTACGAGCAGTACTTC	CASREGPYEQYF	-	TRBV27	TRBJ2-7	12	-
TGTGCCAGCAGGCGCGGACTAGCGGGAGCGTACGAGCAGTACTTC	CASRRGLAGAYEQYF	-	TRBV27	TRBJ2-7	15	TRBD2
TGTGCCAGCAGCGTAGGCCAGGGCGCGGGAAACACCATATATTTT	CASSVGQGAGNTIYF	-	TRBV9	TRBJ1-3	15	-
TGTGCCAGTAGTACCTCCGGGACCATATACAATGAGCAGTTCTTC	CASSTSGTIYNEQFF	-	TRBV19	TRBJ2-1	15	-
TGTGCCAGCAGATACACGGGAGTTGAGACCCAGTACTTC	CASRYTGVETQYF	-	TRBV11-3	TRBJ2-5	13	-
TGTGCCAGCAGGAGGCTGTACGGGGCCAACGTCCTGACTTTC	CASRRLYGANVLTF	-	TRBV28	TRBJ2-6	14	-
TGCGCCAGCAGCCTTGTGACTAGCGGGATTGAGACCCAGTACTTC	CASSLVTSGIETQYF	-	TRBV5-1	TRBJ2-5	15	TRBD2
TGTGCCAGCTCACCGGGACAGGCATCCTACGAGCAGTACTTC	CASSPGQASYEQYF	-	TRBV18	TRBJ2-7	14	TRBD1
TGCGCCAGCAGCTTTTGGGACAGGGAGACCCAGTACTTC	CASSFWDRETQYF	-	TRBV5-1	TRBJ2-5	13	TRBD1
TGTGCCAGCAGCTTAGCGGGACTAGCGGGAGACCCCTACGAGCAGTACTTC	CASSLAGLAGDPYEQYF	-	TRBV7-2	TRBJ2-7	17	TRBD2
TGTGCCAGCAGCTTACCCTCCGGGACTAGCGGATCCTACGAGCAGTACTTC	CASSLPSGTSGSYEQYF	-	TRBV7-9	TRBJ2-7	17	TRBD2
TGTGCCAGCAGCTTGGGCCAGTTCACAGATACGCAGTATTTT	CASSLGQFTDTQYF	-	TRBV5-4	TRBJ2-3	14	-
TGTGCAAGTCGCTTAGGTCACTTCAAACCCATCAATGAGCAGTTCTTC	CASRLGHFKPINEQFF	-	TRBV12-2	TRBJ2-1	16	-
TGTGCCAGCTCACCACCACGGGGTTTCGCGGGGCCCGGCTACACCTTC	CASSPPRGFAGPGYTF	-	TRBV18	TRBJ1-2	16	-
TGTGCCAGCAGCTCAGACCTCCGGGACACCATATATTTT	CASSSDLRDTIYF	-	TRBV7-9	TRBJ1-3	13	-
TGTGCCAGCAGTTTTAGGGGCAGGGAGACCCAGTACTTC	CASSFRGRETQYF	-	TRBV27	TRBJ2-5	13	-
TGTGCCAGCTCACCTGGGGGGGCGCTTCCCTACGAGCAGTACTTC	CASSPGGALPYEQYF	-	TRBV18	TRBJ2-7	15	-
TGTGCCAGCTCACCGTACCAAGACAATGAGCAGTTCTTC	CASSPYQDNEQFF	once	TRBV18	TRBJ2-1	13	-
TGCAGCGTAGGGACAGGGCCCTACGAGCAGTACTTC	CSVGTGPYEQYF	-	TRBV29-1	TRBJ2-7	12	TRBD1
TGTGCCAGCAGTTACGGACAGGTCAATGAGCAGTTCTTC	CASSYGQVNEQFF	-	TRBV6-6	TRBJ2-1	13	TRBD1
TGTGCCAGCAGCGTAGGCCCGGCGTACAATGAGCAGTTCTTC	CASSVGPAYNEQFF	-	TRBV9	TRBJ2-1	14	-
TGTGCCTGGACCCGACCGGGACAGACTAATGAAAAACTGTTTTTT	CAWTRPGQTNEKLFF	-	TRBV30	TRBJ1-4	15	TRBD1
TGTGCCAGCAGCTTCCGAAGAGCGTGGACTGGGCTTGAGCAGTTCTTC	CASSFRRAWTGLEQFF	once	TRBV12-1	TRBJ2-1	16	-
TGTGCCAGCAGTTTATGGGGCGGGAGGCCTGCTGAAGAGCAGTACTTC	CASSLWGGRPAEEQYF	few	TRBV28	TRBJ2-7	16	TRBD2
TGCAGCGCTGGTAGGGGTGCAACTAATGAAAAACTGTTTTTT	CSAGRGATNEKLFF	-	TRBV29-1	TRBJ1-4	14	-
TGTGCCAGTAGTATTACCGCTAGACAGAGAAACTACGAGCAGTACTTC	CASSITARQRNYEQYF	-	TRBV19	TRBJ2-7	16	-
TGCAGCGTCCAAGGGGGGACGGGCACTGAAGCTTTCTTT	CSVQGGTGTEAFF	few	TRBV29-1	TRBJ1-1	13	-
TGCAGCGTTGAAGGCCACTCCGGGACAGGGAGCACTGAAGCTTTCTTT	CSVEGHSGTGSTEAFF	-	TRBV29-1	TRBJ1-1	16	TRBD1
TGTGCCTGGGAGGGCGGGACTAGCGCAAACAATGAGCAGTTCTTC	CAWEGGTSANNEQFF	-	TRBV30	TRBJ2-1	15	TRBD2
TGTGCCAGCAGGCCCGGCAGGGGGCTGTCCGAGCAGTACTTC	CASRPGRGLSEQYF	-	TRBV7-6	TRBJ2-7	14	TRBD1
TGTGCTAGTGGTTTGAGAGACAGCCCCTACGAGCAGTACTTC	CASGLRDSPYEQYF	-	TRBV12-5	TRBJ2-7	14	-
TGTGCCAGCAGCTTAATGGCAGCCCTCTCCTACGAGCAGTACTTC	CASSLMAALSYEQYF	-	TRBV7-2	TRBJ2-7	15	-
TGTGCCAGCAGCAAACCAGGTCGGATCACGCAGTATTTT	CASSKPGRITQYF	-	TRBV21-1	TRBJ2-3	13	-
TGTGCCAGCAGACCCACAGCTAACTATGGCTACACCTTC	CASRPTANYGYTF	-	TRBV27	TRBJ1-2	13	-
TGTGCCAGCAGTGATAGGTTGACTAGCGGGAGCACAGATACGCAGTATTTT	CASSDRLTSGSTDTQYF	-	TRBV6-4	TRBJ2-3	17	TRBD2
TGTGCCAGTAGTATGGTAGGGGGGACTGAAGCTTTCTTT	CASSMVGGTEAFF	-	TRBV19	TRBJ1-1	13	-
TGTGCCAGCAGTTACTCCAGCGGGTTGGGCTACACCTTC	CASSYSSGLGYTF	-	TRBV6-5	TRBJ1-2	13	-
TGCGCCAGCAGCCAAGATCCGGGAGGGCCGAGCTACGAGCAGTACTTC	CASSQDPGGPSYEQYF	-	TRBV4-1	TRBJ2-7	16	TRBD2
TGTGCCAGCAGTTCGCCGACAGGGATTGAGGAAAAACTGTTTTTT	CASSSPTGIEEKLFF	-	TRBV28	TRBJ1-4	15	TRBD1
TGTGCCAGTAGTCCCAAGACAGGTCAAGAGACCCAGTACTTC	CASSPKTGQETQYF	-	TRBV19	TRBJ2-5	14	-
TGTGCCAGCAGTCCCCACGGGCCTGAGGGCGTGACCCAGTACTTC	CASSPHGPEGVTQYF	once	TRBV28	TRBJ2-5	15	-
TGTGCCAGCAGCTCCGGGTTCATCACCGGGGAGCTGTTTTTT	CASSSGFITGELFF	-	TRBV11-3	TRBJ2-2	14	-
TGTGCCAGCAGCACCACCGACCCCCAGACAGTCTCCTACGAGCAGTACTTC	CASSTTDPQTVSYEQYF	-	TRBV7-9	TRBJ2-7	17	-
TGTGCCAGCAGCCCTCTCGGGCGGGAGTACGGTATAGATACGCAGTATTTT	CASSPLGREYGIDTQYF	medium-sized	TRBV9	TRBJ2-3	17	TRBD2
TGCGCCAGCATGAAGAACCTGAACACTGAAGCTTTCTTT	CASMKNLNTEAFF	-	TRBV10-1	TRBJ1-1	13	-
TGTGCCAGTTTAGACAGCCTTATGAATCAGCCCCAGCATTTT	CASLDSLMNQPQHF	-	TRBV6-1	TRBJ1-5	14	-
TGTGCCAGCAGTGAGGCCCCAGGGGATTCCTACGAGCAGTACTTC	CASSEAPGDSYEQYF	-	TRBV2	TRBJ2-7	15	-
TGTGCCAGCAGTGACTCGGGTGCCGGGGAGCTGTTTTTT	CASSDSGAGELFF	few	TRBV6-4	TRBJ2-2	13	-
TGTGCCAGCAGCCCTGGATCAGGGATAGACTTC	CASSPGSGIDF	-	TRBV5-8	TRBJ2-5	11	-
TGTGCCAGTAGAGAGACAGCAGCTTTATATGGCTACACCTTC	CASRETAALYGYTF	-	TRBV19	TRBJ1-2	14	-